This T cell receptor (beta chain) was captured by sequencing in a study of OX40 agonist ivuxolimab in advanced cancers. Background on the study: Melanoma, hepatocellular carcinoma, head and neck or renal cell cancer occurred in dose-escalation patients.

Germline assignment: CDR1 SNHLY and CDR2 FYNNEI. The CDR3 spans 16 residues. Losses at the gene ends were 6 bases for V and 0 bases for J; bases not matched to a gene: 8. Only in-frame clones appear in the TCRdb table, and some are missing; sequencing was by immunoSEQ multiplex PCR. The data contain 25,000 to 40,000 clones, roughly 84% of them singletons. This TCR came from an adult with an advanced solid tumor such as melanoma, head and neck, liver or kidney cancer. The chain is built from TRBV2 and TRBJ2-1; TRBD2 agrees at 7 bases. The specimen comprised CD4+ or CD8+ T cells sorted from blood, sampled in a trial of the OX40 agonist ivuxolimab. This CDR3 is CASRALAVVSYNEQFF. In DNA form, the CDR3 reads TGTGCCAGCAGGGCCCTAGCGGTCGTCTCCTACAATGAGCAGTTCTTC.